Reported below is one T cell receptor (beta chain). Its antigen remains unidentified. This record belongs to a study of T cells in severe cutaneous drug reactions (dated by TCRdb to 2018 to 2020). The study in broad terms: Recruitment took place between the early 2010s and the late 2010s, drawing patients from Taiwan, Thailand and a European registry network. Enrollment was limited to patients whose SJS/TEN or DRESS diagnosis was probable or definite according to RegiSCAR criteria. The Naranjo algorithm and the ALDEN drug causality algorithm were used to identify the culprit drug. Blister fluids/cells, PBMC and other biological samples were taken from patients in the acute stage or the recovery stage. Bulk TCR sequencing was combined with single-cell sequencing, quantitative PCR validation, functional assays and transgenic mouse experiments. To build the libraries, iRepertoire multiplex PCR was used, and the authors pointed to a comparison in which iRepertoire and 5' RACE methods, with or without UMI, captured abundant clonotypes similarly.

Per the germline V gene, MDHEN is the CDR1 and SYDVKM is the CDR2. From its cysteine to its phenylalanine, the CDR3 spans 13 amino acids. The DNA is unrecorded. Sequenced donors were patients with carbamazepine-induced Stevens-Johnson syndrome or toxic epidermal necrolysis (CBZ-SJS/TEN). To look for drug-specific clonotypes, next-generation sequencing was used to profile the T cell receptor repertoires of patients with drug-induced severe cutaneous adverse reactions. The RNA source was either peripheral blood mononuclear cells or blister cells from skin lesions. For both bulk and single-cell sequencing, libraries were prepared with the iRepertoire multiplex PCR system using TCR subtype-specific primers. Multiplex PCR with primers aimed at the V, D and J gene regions produced the bulk TCR beta libraries. Roughly 100-500 ng of RNA per sample served as input for bulk TCR library preparation. Bulk TCR beta amplicons were sequenced on an Illumina MiSeq. The authors processed their data as follows. Sample misassignments and low-quality sequencing reads were filtered out during quality control steps. The CDR3 was defined as the amino acids lying between the Y[YFLI]C motif of the V gene and the [FW]GXGT motif of the J segment. The IMGT database was followed for TRBV and TRBJ gene assignments and CDR3 clonotypes. TRBV expression in each sample was normalized to the mean of the same gene in PBMC from approximately 48 healthy donors. Once TCRdb had reprocessed the reads, it stored one entry per CDR3 protein sequence and supplied no DNA. TCRdb assigned the V and J calls; the authors' analysis was not used. Per the sample table, the count is about 6,600 distinct CDR3 sequences. The top ten clones comprise around 32% of the sample.

Paper-wide results and their limitations: According to the authors, further study is still needed to determine whether the public TCR generalizes to SJS/TEN caused by other drugs. TRBV12-4 usage was strongly increased in CBZ-SJS/TEN patients, averaging about 30% in blister cells and around 5% in PBMC. Although undetectable or scarce in tolerant-control and healthy-donor PBMC, a public TCRbeta CDR3 was found in all seven CBZ-SJS/TEN blister samples, at a mean of about 14%.

Material for sequencing was cells from a skin blister. The cell subset or site label corresponds to: unsorted cells from skin lesion blisters. This chain joins TRBV28 to TRBJ2-7; TCRdb's D gene call, TRBD2, goes unchecked for lack of DNA. The sequence was obtained from a human donor with toxic epidermal necrolysis, a severe cutaneous drug reaction. The CDR3 protein is CASSAGASNEQYF.